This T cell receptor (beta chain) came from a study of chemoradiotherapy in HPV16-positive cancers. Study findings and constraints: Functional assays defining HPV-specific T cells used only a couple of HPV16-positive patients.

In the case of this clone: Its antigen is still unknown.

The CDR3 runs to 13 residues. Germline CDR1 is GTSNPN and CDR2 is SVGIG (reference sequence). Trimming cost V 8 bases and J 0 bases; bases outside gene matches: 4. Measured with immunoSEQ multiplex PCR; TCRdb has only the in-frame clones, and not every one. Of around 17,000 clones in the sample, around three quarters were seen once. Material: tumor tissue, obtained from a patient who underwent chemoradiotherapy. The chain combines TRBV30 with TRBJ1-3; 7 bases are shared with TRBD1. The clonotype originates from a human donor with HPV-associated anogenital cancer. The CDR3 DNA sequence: TGTGCCAGCAACAGGGGCTCTGGAAACACCATATATTTT. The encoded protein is CASNRGSGNTIYF.